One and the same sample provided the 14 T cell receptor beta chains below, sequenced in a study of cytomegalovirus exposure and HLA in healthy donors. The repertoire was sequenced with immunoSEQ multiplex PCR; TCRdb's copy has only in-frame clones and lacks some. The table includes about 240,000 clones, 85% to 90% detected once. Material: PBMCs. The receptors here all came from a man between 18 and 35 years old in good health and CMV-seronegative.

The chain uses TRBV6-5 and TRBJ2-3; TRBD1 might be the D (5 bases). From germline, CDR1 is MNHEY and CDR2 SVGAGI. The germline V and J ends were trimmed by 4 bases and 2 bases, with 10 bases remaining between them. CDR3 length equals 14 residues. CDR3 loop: CASSSRTNTDTQYF. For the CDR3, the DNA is TGTGCCAGCAGTTCCCGGACAAACACAGATACGCAGTATTTT.

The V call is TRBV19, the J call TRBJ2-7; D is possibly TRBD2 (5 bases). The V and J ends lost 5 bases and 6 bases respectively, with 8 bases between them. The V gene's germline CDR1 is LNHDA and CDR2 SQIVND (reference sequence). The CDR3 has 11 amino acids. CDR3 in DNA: TGTGCCAGTAGTGAGCGGAGCGAGCAGTACTTC. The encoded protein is CASSERSEQYF.

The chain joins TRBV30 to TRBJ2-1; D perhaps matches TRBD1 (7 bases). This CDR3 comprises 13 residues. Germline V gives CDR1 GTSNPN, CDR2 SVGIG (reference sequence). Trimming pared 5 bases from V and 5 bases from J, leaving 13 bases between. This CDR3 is CAWAGQRNNEQFF. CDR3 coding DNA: TGTGCCTGGGCGGGACAGAGAAACAATGAGCAGTTCTTC.

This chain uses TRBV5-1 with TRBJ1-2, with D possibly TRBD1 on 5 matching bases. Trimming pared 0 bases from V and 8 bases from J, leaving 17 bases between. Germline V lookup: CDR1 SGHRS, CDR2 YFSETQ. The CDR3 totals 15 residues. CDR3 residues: CASSLAGLLVLGYTF. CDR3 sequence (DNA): TGCGCCAGCAGCTTGGCAGGGCTGTTAGTTCTGGGCTACACCTTC.

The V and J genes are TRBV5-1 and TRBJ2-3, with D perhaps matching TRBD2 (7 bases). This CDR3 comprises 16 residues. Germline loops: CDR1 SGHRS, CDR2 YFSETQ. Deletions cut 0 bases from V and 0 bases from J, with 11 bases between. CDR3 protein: CASSLGRGGSTDTQYF. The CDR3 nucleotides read TGCGCCAGCAGCTTGGGCAGGGGAGGGAGCACAGATACGCAGTATTTT. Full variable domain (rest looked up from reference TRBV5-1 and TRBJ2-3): KAGVTQTPRYLIKTRGQQVTLSCSPISGHRSVSWYQQTPGQGLQFLFEYFSETQRNKGNFPGRFSGRQFSNSRSEMNVSTLELGDSALYLCASSLGRGGSTDTQYFGPGTRLTVL.

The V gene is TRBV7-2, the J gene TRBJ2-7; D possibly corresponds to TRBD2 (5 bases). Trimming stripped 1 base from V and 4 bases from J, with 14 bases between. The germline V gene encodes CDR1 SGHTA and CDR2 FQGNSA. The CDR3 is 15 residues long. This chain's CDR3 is CASSLGAGGRYEQYF. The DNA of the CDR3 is TGTGCCAGCAGCTTAGGGGCGGGCGGACGATACGAGCAGTACTTC.

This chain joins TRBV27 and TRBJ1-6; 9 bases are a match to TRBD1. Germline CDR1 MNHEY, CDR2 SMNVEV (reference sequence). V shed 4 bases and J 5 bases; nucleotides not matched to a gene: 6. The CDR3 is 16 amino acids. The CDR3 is CASSSGYRGHNSPLHF. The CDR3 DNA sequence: TGTGCCAGCAGTTCGGGCTACAGGGGGCATAATTCACCCCTCCACTTT.

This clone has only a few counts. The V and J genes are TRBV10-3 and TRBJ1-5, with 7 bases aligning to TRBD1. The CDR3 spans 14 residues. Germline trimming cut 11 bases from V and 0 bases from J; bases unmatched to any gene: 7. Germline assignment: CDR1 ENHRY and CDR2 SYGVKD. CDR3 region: CAPPGTVSNQPQHF. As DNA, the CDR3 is TGTGCCCCGCCCGGGACAGTTAGCAATCAGCCCCAGCATTTT.

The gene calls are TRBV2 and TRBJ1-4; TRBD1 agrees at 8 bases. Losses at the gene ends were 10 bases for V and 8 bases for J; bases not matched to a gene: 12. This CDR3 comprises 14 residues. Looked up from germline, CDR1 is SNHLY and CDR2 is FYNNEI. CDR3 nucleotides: TGTGCCATACGCCAGGACAGGGTTTTCGAAAAACTGTTTTTT. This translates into CAIRQDRVFEKLFF.

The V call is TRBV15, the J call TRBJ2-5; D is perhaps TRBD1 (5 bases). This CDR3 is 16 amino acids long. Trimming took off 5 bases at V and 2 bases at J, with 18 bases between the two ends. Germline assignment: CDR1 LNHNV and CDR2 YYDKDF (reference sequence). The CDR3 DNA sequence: TGTGCCACCAGCGCCCCTAGGGGCTCGGCTCAAGAGACCCAGTACTTC. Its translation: CATSAPRGSAQETQYF.

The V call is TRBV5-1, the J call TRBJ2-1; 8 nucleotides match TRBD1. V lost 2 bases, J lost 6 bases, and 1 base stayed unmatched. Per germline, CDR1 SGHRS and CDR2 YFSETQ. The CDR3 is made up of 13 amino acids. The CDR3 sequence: CASSFGQGNEQFF. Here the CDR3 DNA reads TGCGCCAGCAGCTTCGGACAGGGCAATGAGCAGTTCTTC.

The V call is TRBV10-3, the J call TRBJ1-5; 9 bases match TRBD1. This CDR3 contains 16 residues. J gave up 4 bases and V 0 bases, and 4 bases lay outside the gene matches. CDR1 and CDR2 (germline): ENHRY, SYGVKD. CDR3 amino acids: CAISESVTGGNQPQHF. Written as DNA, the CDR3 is TGTGCCATCAGTGAGTCCGTGACAGGGGGGAATCAGCCCCAGCATTTT.

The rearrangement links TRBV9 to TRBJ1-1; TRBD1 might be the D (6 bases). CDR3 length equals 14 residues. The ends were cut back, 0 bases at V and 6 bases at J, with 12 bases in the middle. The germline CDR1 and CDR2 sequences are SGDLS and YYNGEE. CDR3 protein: CASSVGGLGAEAFF. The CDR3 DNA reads TGTGCCAGCAGCGTAGGGGGGCTAGGGGCTGAAGCTTTCTTT.

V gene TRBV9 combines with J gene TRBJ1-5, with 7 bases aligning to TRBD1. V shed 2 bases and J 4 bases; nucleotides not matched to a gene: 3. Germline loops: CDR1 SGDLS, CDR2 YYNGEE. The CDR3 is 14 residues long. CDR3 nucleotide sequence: TGTGCCAGCAGCGTTGGGACAGCAAATCAGCCCCAGCATTTT. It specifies CASSVGTANQPQHF. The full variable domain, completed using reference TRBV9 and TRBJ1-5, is DSGVTQTPKHLITATGQRVTLRCSPRSGDLSVYWYQQSLDQGLQFLIQYYNGEERAKGNILERFSAQQFPDLHSELNLSSLELGDSALYFCASSVGTANQPQHFGDGTRLSIL.